These T cell receptor beta chains were read from a single sample in a study of cytomegalovirus exposure and HLA in healthy donors. Sequencing used immunoSEQ multiplex PCR; TCRdb keeps in-frame clones, though not all of them. The sample consists of 90,000 to 120,000 clones, roughly 70% of them appearing once. The sequenced sample consisted of PBMCs. The receptors were gathered from a woman aged 40-49 years in good health and CMV-seropositive. CDR3s include the opening cysteine and the closing phenylalanine or tryptophan. The order of the fields is V gene, D gene, J gene, clone size, CDR3 DNA, CDR3 protein. The D gene is left open where the match is weak. The size of a clone is reported for some rows only, either as once, few or many, or as a class for expanded clones.

V gene: TRBV6-1
D gene: TRBD1
J gene: TRBJ1-1
clone size: NA
CDR3 DNA: TGTGCCAGCAGTGAAGAAGGGGGCCTGAACACTGAAGCTTTCTTT
CDR3 protein: CASSEEGGLNTEAFF

V gene: TRBV5-6
D gene: NA
J gene: TRBJ2-7
clone size: NA
CDR3 DNA: TGTGCCAGCAGCACCGGGACTCAGTACGAGCAGTACTTC
CDR3 protein: CASSTGTQYEQYF

V gene: TRBV7-2
D gene: NA
J gene: TRBJ1-1
clone size: NA
CDR3 DNA: TGTGCCAGCAGCTTGCTACAGGGTAGCACTGAAGCTTTCTTT
CDR3 protein: CASSLLQGSTEAFF

V gene: TRBV5-6
D gene: NA
J gene: TRBJ2-3
clone size: NA
CDR3 DNA: TGTGCCAGCAGCTGGTCCAGGACAGATACGCAGTATTTT
CDR3 protein: CASSWSRTDTQYF

V gene: TRBV18
D gene: TRBD1
J gene: TRBJ2-1
clone size: once
CDR3 DNA: TGTGCCAGCTCACCACCGACAGGGCTTAATGAGCAGTTCTTC
CDR3 protein: CASSPPTGLNEQFF

V gene: TRBV11-2
D gene: TRBD2
J gene: TRBJ2-2
clone size: NA
CDR3 DNA: TGTGCCAGCAGCTTAGATACGGGGGGATGGACCGGGGAGCTGTTTTTT
CDR3 protein: CASSLDTGGWTGELFF

V gene: TRBV28
D gene: NA
J gene: TRBJ1-6
clone size: NA
CDR3 DNA: TGTGCCAGCAGTTTAACGCCAGGGTATAATTCACCCCTCCACTTT
CDR3 protein: CASSLTPGYNSPLHF

V gene: TRBV30
D gene: NA
J gene: TRBJ1-2
clone size: once
CDR3 DNA: TGTGCCTGGGATTGGGGCACCCAGACTAACTATGGCTACACCTTC
CDR3 protein: CAWDWGTQTNYGYTF

V gene: TRBV5-1
D gene: TRBD1
J gene: TRBJ1-5
clone size: NA
CDR3 DNA: TGCGCCAGCAGCCCGACCACGGGACAGCAATTGCAGCCCCAGCATTTT
CDR3 protein: CASSPTTGQQLQPQHF

V gene: TRBV5-1
D gene: NA
J gene: TRBJ2-7
clone size: NA
CDR3 DNA: TGCGCCAGCACCGCGGGGACCCCAGCCTACGAGCAGTACTTC
CDR3 protein: CASTAGTPAYEQYF

V gene: TRBV15
D gene: TRBD1
J gene: TRBJ1-2
clone size: NA
CDR3 DNA: TGTGCCACCAGCAGAGACAGGGGGCTTGGCTACACCTTC
CDR3 protein: CATSRDRGLGYTF

V gene: TRBV7-9
D gene: NA
J gene: TRBJ2-5
clone size: NA
CDR3 DNA: TGTGCCAGCAGCTTAGCTGGCGGAGAGACCCAGTACTTC
CDR3 protein: CASSLAGGETQYF

V gene: TRBV7-9
D gene: NA
J gene: TRBJ1-1
clone size: NA
CDR3 DNA: TGTGCCAGCAGCCCAGGGGAGAACACTGAAGCTTTCTTT
CDR3 protein: CASSPGENTEAFF

V gene: TRBV5-1
D gene: NA
J gene: TRBJ2-1
clone size: NA
CDR3 DNA: TGCGCCAGCAGCTTTTCCGGGGATATCAACAATGAGCAGTTCTTC
CDR3 protein: CASSFSGDINNEQFF

V gene: TRBV4-2
D gene: NA
J gene: TRBJ1-2
clone size: NA
CDR3 DNA: TGTGCCAGCAGCCAAGACCGGGGAATAACAGGCTACACCTTC
CDR3 protein: CASSQDRGITGYTF

V gene: TRBV5-1
D gene: NA
J gene: TRBJ2-5
clone size: NA
CDR3 DNA: TGCGCCAGCGGGGGCAGCCCACAAGAGACCCAGTACTTC
CDR3 protein: CASGGSPQETQYF

V gene: TRBV7-9
D gene: TRBD1
J gene: TRBJ2-5
clone size: NA
CDR3 DNA: TGTGCCAGCAGCCGACGGCCGACAGGGCGACAAGAGACCCAGTACTTC
CDR3 protein: CASSRRPTGRQETQYF

V gene: TRBV9
D gene: NA
J gene: TRBJ1-1
clone size: NA
CDR3 DNA: TGTGCCAGCAGCGTGAGGCCGACGGTGAACACTGAAGCTTTCTTT
CDR3 protein: CASSVRPTVNTEAFF

V gene: TRBV6-6
D gene: NA
J gene: TRBJ1-1
clone size: NA
CDR3 DNA: TGTGCCAGCAGTTATAGGGGGGGCGGTAGGGACACTGAAGCTTTCTTT
CDR3 protein: CASSYRGGGRDTEAFF

V gene: TRBV30
D gene: NA
J gene: TRBJ1-6
clone size: NA
CDR3 DNA: TGTGCCTGGAGCTTGCAGGATAATTCACCCCTCCACTTT
CDR3 protein: CAWSLQDNSPLHF

V gene: TRBV9
D gene: TRBD1
J gene: TRBJ1-1
clone size: NA
CDR3 DNA: TGTGCCAGCAGCGTAGACGCAGGGGGGTTGAGGGCTTTCTTT
CDR3 protein: CASSVDAGGLRAFF

V gene: TRBV10-3
D gene: NA
J gene: TRBJ2-3
clone size: NA
CDR3 DNA: TGTGCCATCAGTGAGTCGATGATCGGGTATTTCGGCACAGATACGCAGTATTTT
CDR3 protein: CAISESMIGYFGTDTQYF

V gene: TRBV5-1
D gene: NA
J gene: TRBJ1-6
clone size: NA
CDR3 DNA: TGCGCCAGCAGCCCTCCGGGACATGGGGATTCACCCCTCCACTTT
CDR3 protein: CASSPPGHGDSPLHF

V gene: TRBV14
D gene: TRBD1
J gene: TRBJ1-6
clone size: NA
CDR3 DNA: TGTGCCAGCAGCCAAGTGGGACAGGGCTATTCACCCCTCCACTTT
CDR3 protein: CASSQVGQGYSPLHF

V gene: TRBV5-1
D gene: TRBD2
J gene: TRBJ2-7
clone size: NA
CDR3 DNA: TGCGCCAGCAGCGCGACTAGCGGGGGGGCCTACGAGCAGTACTTC
CDR3 protein: CASSATSGGAYEQYF

V gene: TRBV6-6
D gene: TRBD2
J gene: TRBJ2-7
clone size: NA
CDR3 DNA: TGTGCCAGCAGCTTAGCGGGGAGACCTTCAGACGAGCAGTACTTC
CDR3 protein: CASSLAGRPSDEQYF

V gene: TRBV5-1
D gene: TRBD2
J gene: TRBJ2-1
clone size: NA
CDR3 DNA: TGCGCCAGCAGCTTGGGGAGCGGGGGTTACAATGAGCAGTTCTTC
CDR3 protein: CASSLGSGGYNEQFF

V gene: TRBV7-2
D gene: NA
J gene: TRBJ2-5
clone size: few
CDR3 DNA: TGTGCCAGCAGCTTAGTGGGGAGGGAGACCCAGTACTTC
CDR3 protein: CASSLVGRETQYF

V gene: TRBV4-3
D gene: NA
J gene: TRBJ1-2
clone size: once
CDR3 DNA: TGCGCCAGCAGCCAACAAAGCACGGGTTCTGGCTACACCTTC
CDR3 protein: CASSQQSTGSGYTF

V gene: TRBV30
D gene: NA
J gene: TRBJ1-2
clone size: NA
CDR3 DNA: TGTGCCTGGAGTGAACCGGGGGGATATGGCTACACCTTC
CDR3 protein: CAWSEPGGYGYTF

V gene: TRBV2
D gene: TRBD1
J gene: TRBJ1-2
clone size: NA
CDR3 DNA: TGTGCCAGCAGCTACCGGGACAGCGACTATGGCTACACCTTC
CDR3 protein: CASSYRDSDYGYTF

V gene: TRBV7-2
D gene: NA
J gene: TRBJ1-2
clone size: NA
CDR3 DNA: TGTGCCAGCAGCTTATCTCGGGAGGGCTACACCTTC
CDR3 protein: CASSLSREGYTF

V gene: TRBV4-1
D gene: TRBD2
J gene: TRBJ2-1
clone size: NA
CDR3 DNA: TGCGCCAGCAGCCAAGCGGGGGGGCACTACAATGAGCAGTTCTTC
CDR3 protein: CASSQAGGHYNEQFF

V gene: TRBV6-5
D gene: TRBD2
J gene: TRBJ2-1
clone size: NA
CDR3 DNA: TGTGCCAGCAGTCGCGGGGGGCCTAACAATGAGCAGTTCTTC
CDR3 protein: CASSRGGPNNEQFF

V gene: TRBV30
D gene: TRBD1
J gene: TRBJ1-2
clone size: NA
CDR3 DNA: TGTGCCTGGAGTCCTCCGGGACAGGCATATGGCTACACCTTC
CDR3 protein: CAWSPPGQAYGYTF

V gene: TRBV18
D gene: TRBD2
J gene: TRBJ2-3
clone size: NA
CDR3 DNA: TGTGCCAGCTCATCTCAGCTAGCGGGGGGGCGTGATACGCAGTATTTT
CDR3 protein: CASSSQLAGGRDTQYF

V gene: TRBV9
D gene: TRBD1
J gene: TRBJ2-5
clone size: few
CDR3 DNA: TGTGCCAGCAGCGTAGAGGGACAGGGCTTCTGGGAGACCCAGTACTTC
CDR3 protein: CASSVEGQGFWETQYF

V gene: TRBV6-5
D gene: TRBD1
J gene: TRBJ1-6
clone size: NA
CDR3 DNA: TGTGCCAGCAGACTTGGACAGGGGTCGTCACCCCTCCACTTT
CDR3 protein: CASRLGQGSSPLHF

V gene: TRBV5-1
D gene: TRBD1
J gene: TRBJ1-4
clone size: NA
CDR3 DNA: TGCGCCAGCAGCTCGGGACAGGGCCCTCGGGGTGAAAAACTGTTTTTT
CDR3 protein: CASSSGQGPRGEKLFF

V gene: TRBV18
D gene: NA
J gene: TRBJ1-4
clone size: NA
CDR3 DNA: TGTGCCAGCTCACCCCGCTTTGAGGCTAATGAAAAACTGTTTTTT
CDR3 protein: CASSPRFEANEKLFF

V gene: TRBV27
D gene: TRBD2
J gene: TRBJ2-1
clone size: NA
CDR3 DNA: TGTGCCAGCAGTTTAAGTCCTCCGGGACTAGCCCATGAGCAGTTCTTC
CDR3 protein: CASSLSPPGLAHEQFF

V gene: TRBV18
D gene: TRBD1
J gene: TRBJ2-6
clone size: NA
CDR3 DNA: TGTGCCAGCTCACCGAGACAGGGGAGCTCTGGGGCCAACGTCCTGACTTTC
CDR3 protein: CASSPRQGSSGANVLTF

V gene: TRBV5-1
D gene: NA
J gene: TRBJ1-3
clone size: NA
CDR3 DNA: TGCGCCAGCAGCCCGGGGAGTACCGACGGAAACACCATATATTTT
CDR3 protein: CASSPGSTDGNTIYF

V gene: TRBV28
D gene: NA
J gene: TRBJ2-4
clone size: NA
CDR3 DNA: TGTGCCAGTCGCGGTGGGAGCGCGGGAAGAAACATTCAGTACTTC
CDR3 protein: CASRGGSAGRNIQYF

V gene: TRBV4-2
D gene: TRBD2
J gene: TRBJ2-3
clone size: NA
CDR3 DNA: TGTGCCAGCAGCCAAGTTCTCGCGGGGGGGCGGGATACGCAGTATTTT
CDR3 protein: CASSQVLAGGRDTQYF

V gene: TRBV7-8
D gene: NA
J gene: TRBJ1-1
clone size: once
CDR3 DNA: TGTGCCAGCAGCTGGGGGAGGGAGGGAAAGGCTTTCTTT
CDR3 protein: CASSWGREGKAFF

V gene: TRBV4-2
D gene: TRBD1
J gene: TRBJ2-6
clone size: few
CDR3 DNA: TGTGCCAGCAGCCAATCCCCGGGACAGGTGCTTGGGGCCAACGTCCTGACTTTC
CDR3 protein: CASSQSPGQVLGANVLTF

V gene: TRBV7-6
D gene: NA
J gene: TRBJ1-6
clone size: few
CDR3 DNA: TGTGCCAGCAGCTTCGGGGGGCGAGGTTCACCCCTCCACTTT
CDR3 protein: CASSFGGRGSPLHF

V gene: TRBV25-1
D gene: TRBD1
J gene: TRBJ1-4
clone size: few
CDR3 DNA: TGTGCCAGCGGCAGATCAGGGGGTGAAAAACTGTTTTTT
CDR3 protein: CASGRSGGEKLFF

V gene: TRBV15
D gene: NA
J gene: TRBJ1-1
clone size: few
CDR3 DNA: TGTGCCACCAGCAAGTTTTCGGGGGGCAGAGAAGCTTTCTTT
CDR3 protein: CATSKFSGGREAFF

V gene: TRBV19
D gene: NA
J gene: TRBJ1-4
clone size: few
CDR3 DNA: TGTGCCAGTAGTCGGCGACAGACGAATGAAAAACTGTTTTTT
CDR3 protein: CASSRRQTNEKLFF

V gene: TRBV7-3
D gene: NA
J gene: TRBJ1-6
clone size: NA
CDR3 DNA: TGTGCCAGCAGCCCAGTATCTAATTCACCCCTCCACTTT
CDR3 protein: CASSPVSNSPLHF

V gene: TRBV4-3
D gene: NA
J gene: TRBJ1-2
clone size: NA
CDR3 DNA: TGCGCCAGCAGCCCCGGACGCGGGGACTATGGCTACACCTTC
CDR3 protein: CASSPGRGDYGYTF

V gene: TRBV6-5
D gene: TRBD2
J gene: TRBJ2-2
clone size: NA
CDR3 DNA: TGTGCCAGCAGTTACTTAGCGGGGGGGCCGGCCGGGGAGCTGTTTTTT
CDR3 protein: CASSYLAGGPAGELFF

V gene: TRBV13
D gene: NA
J gene: TRBJ1-2
clone size: few
CDR3 DNA: TGTGCCAGCAGCTTAGACACTAATCCGGATGGCTACACCTTC
CDR3 protein: CASSLDTNPDGYTF

V gene: TRBV5-1
D gene: NA
J gene: TRBJ2-2
clone size: NA
CDR3 DNA: TGCGCCAGCAGCTCCCAGGGATACACCGGGGAGCTGTTTTTT
CDR3 protein: CASSSQGYTGELFF